The entry below describes one TCR beta chain. This sample was included in a study of shared clonotypes between healthy human individuals. For the study at large: Per donor, CD8 memory used one plate, CD8 naive used two, CD4 memory used three and CD4 naive used three.

It was into CD45RA+ naive and CD45RA-negative memory subsets that the CD4+ cells were split. Over several immunoSEQ plates, each subset's genomic DNA was distributed in even portions. Clones were read by immunoSEQ multiplex PCR, and TCRdb kept only the in-frame ones, dropping some. The repertoire holds about 230,000 clones, under 80% seen once, with around 10% in the top ten. The TCR comes from a man aged 25-45 years in good health. Sequencing was done on a sample of memory CD4+ T cells sorted from blood. The sample's subset: CD45RA-negative fraction.

CDR3 sequence (DNA): TGCGCCAGCAGCTTGGGGCATACGAGGATCTCTGGAAACACCATATATTTT. Its protein is CASSLGHTRISGNTIYF. The chain joins TRBV5-1 to TRBJ1-3; D gene unclear. Germline V gives CDR1 SGHRS, CDR2 YFSETQ. CDR3 length equals 17 residues. Trimming left V 0 bases short and J 0 bases short, with 13 bases between.